The 19 T cell receptor beta chains listed next were all sequenced from one sample in a study of early T cells in non-severe SARS-CoV-2 infection. TCRdb processed the 5' RACE reads anew with MiXCR; each CDR3 protein has one entry. Here the sample spans 60,000 to 80,000 distinct CDR3 sequences, 9% to 15% being singletons. The material sequenced was whole blood. The receptors come from an adult who was a healthcare worker with PCR-confirmed SARS-CoV-2 infection or an uninfected control (not recorded which).

This chain links TRBV28 with TRBJ1-5, with unresolved D. V lost 5 bases and J 2 bases, leaving 13 bases between the germline ends. Germline V gene sequence: CDR1 MDHEN, CDR2 SYDVKM. This CDR3 comprises 15 residues. DNA for the CDR3: TGTGCCAGCAGTCAAACGGGCGGAGGCAATCAGCCCCAGCATTTT. Protein sequence: CASSQTGGGNQPQHF.

This chain links TRBV28 with TRBJ2-7; 11 bases fit TRBD2. This CDR3 is built from 16 residues. Looked up from germline, CDR1 is MDHEN and CDR2 is SYDVKM. Trimming at V came to 6 bases and at J to 5 bases, leaving 12 bases not matched to a gene. CDR3 loop: CASRLSLAGALDEQYF. The CDR3, as DNA: TGTGCCAGCAGGCTTTCACTAGCGGGAGCTCTTGACGAGCAGTACTTC. Variable domain in full (rest from reference TRBV28 and TRBJ2-7): DVKVTQSSRYLVKRTGEKVFLECVQDMDHENMFWYRQDPGLGLRLIYFSYDVKMKEKGDIPEGYSVSREKKERFSLILESASTNQTSMYLCASRLSLAGALDEQYFGPGTRLTVT.

This clonotype turned up a few times. The chain employs TRBV6-6 and TRBJ2-1; 8 bases map to TRBD2. Germline loops: CDR1 MNHNY, CDR2 SVGAGI (reference sequence). Unmatched junction bases numbered 5, after V lost 8 bases and J lost 5 bases. The CDR3 runs to 13 residues. The CDR3 sequence: CASRLGGDNEQFF. In DNA, the CDR3 is TGTGCCAGCCGGCTCGGGGGGGACAATGAGCAGTTCTTC.

The chain couples TRBV27 to TRBJ2-5; 7 bases map to TRBD2. This CDR3 is built from 15 residues. Per the germline V gene, CDR1 is MNHEY and CDR2 is SMNVEV (reference sequence). With 6 bases clipped from V and 3 bases from J, the junction kept 10 bases outside the gene matches. CDR3 sequence reads: CASSHYGAGEETQYF. The CDR3 nucleotides are TGTGCCAGCAGCCATTACGGGGCGGGAGAAGAGACCCAGTACTTC.

CDR3 sequence reads: CASAPRLDEQFF. The CDR3 coding sequence is TGTGCCAGCGCCCCCAGGTTGGATGAGCAGTTCTTC. The chain is built from TRBV6-2 or TRBV6-3 and TRBJ2-1, with no clear D. From germline, CDR1 is MNHEY and CDR2 SVGEGT. The germline V and J ends were trimmed by 8 bases and 8 bases, with 13 bases remaining between them. CDR3 length: 12 amino acids.

This clonotype was seen repeatedly, ten times or more. This sequence joins TRBV6-1 and TRBJ2-1, with 14 nucleotides matching TRBD2. Per germline, CDR1 MNHNS and CDR2 SASEGT. V lost 7 bases, J lost 0 bases, and 2 bases stayed unmatched. This CDR3 is built from 16 residues. The CDR3 sequence is CASTGLAGGSYNEQFF. DNA of the CDR3: TGTGCCAGCACTGGACTAGCGGGAGGCTCCTACAATGAGCAGTTCTTC.

This clonotype was observed many times. The chain employs TRBV9 and TRBJ2-3, with D possibly TRBD2 on 6 matching bases. V dropped 3 bases and J dropped 0 bases, with 11 bases sitting between them. Germline V gene lookup returns CDR1 SGDLS and CDR2 YYNGEE. This CDR3 spans 15 amino acids. The CDR3 reads CASSGWGVSTDTQYF. The CDR3 DNA reads TGTGCCAGCAGCGGATGGGGGGTTAGCACAGATACGCAGTATTTT.

This clonotype was recorded at least ten times. The CDR3 region is CASTVGLAGGLGYNEQFF. The CDR3 DNA follows: TGTGCCAGCACTGTGGGACTAGCGGGAGGATTAGGCTACAATGAGCAGTTCTTC. This chain links TRBV7-8 with TRBJ2-1, with 15 positions matching TRBD2. Germline-derived CDR1 and CDR2 are SGHVS and FQNEAQ. The CDR3 spans 18 residues. Trimming removed 7 bases from V and 3 bases from J; junction bases left unmatched: 10.

The table lists this clonotype with many counts. The V call is TRBV10-2, the J call TRBJ1-4; the D gene is possibly TRBD1 (5 bases). CDR1 and CDR2 from the germline V gene are WSHSY and SAAADI. The CDR3 extends over 12 amino acids. V was pared by 6 bases and J by 11 bases, with 13 bases between. This CDR3 is CASRRGEGKLFF. The CDR3 DNA reads as TGCGCCAGCAGGCGGGGCGAGGGGAAACTGTTTTTT.

The chain uses TRBV7-9 and TRBJ2-3, with TRBD1 matching over 11 bases. The length of the CDR3 is 16 residues. CDR1 is SEHNR and CDR2 is FQNEAQ in the germline V gene (reference sequence). The trim removed 5 bases at V and 4 bases at J, leaving 8 bases unmatched. CDR3 residues: CASSILRTGGSDTQYF. CDR3 nucleotide sequence: TGTGCCAGCAGCATCCTAAGGACAGGGGGCTCAGATACGCAGTATTTT.

This clonotype was recorded many times. The chain combines TRBV12-3 or TRBV12-4 with TRBJ2-5; 10 bases match TRBD1. The CDR3 contains 16 residues. V gave up 4 bases and J gave up 4 bases; unmatched junction bases: 9. The CDR3 sequence: CASSSPRRTGGETQYF. CDR3 sequence (DNA): TGTGCCAGCAGTTCGCCCCGCAGGACAGGGGGAGAGACCCAGTACTTC.

This clonotype was found a few times. The CDR3 spells CSAEGGRGQGPEKLFF. The CDR3 DNA follows: TGCAGTGCCGAGGGGGGCCGGGGACAGGGACCTGAAAAACTGTTTTTT. The genes are TRBV20-1 and TRBJ1-4, with 9 bases identical to TRBD1. V lost 6 bases, J lost 7 bases, and 15 bases stayed unmatched. CDR1 is DFQATT, CDR2 SNEGSKA, per germline (reference sequence). This CDR3 comprises 16 residues.

This clonotype occurred many times. The J gene is TRBJ1-4, the V gene TRBV5-6, with D hard to call. The V and J ends lost 3 bases and 10 bases respectively, with 10 bases between them. This CDR3 region has 12 residues. Germline V gives CDR1 SGHDT, CDR2 YYEEEE. The DNA of the CDR3 is TGTGCCAGCAGCTCCGATACTGGAAAACTGTTTTTT. Translation: CASSSDTGKLFF.

This clonotype was observed many times. The chain links TRBV10-3 to TRBJ2-7; the D is unclear. This CDR3 spans 12 amino acids. Germline CDR1 and CDR2: ENHRY and SYGVKD. The V gene lost 4 bases and the J gene lost 4 bases, with 8 bases spanning the gap. As DNA, the CDR3 is TGTGCCATCAGTGTCGTAGGTTACGAGCAGTACTTC. As protein: CAISVVGYEQYF.

The V gene is TRBV5-1, the J gene TRBJ2-1; TRBD1 or TRBD2 may be the D gene (5 bases each). This CDR3 is 15 amino acids long. Trimming left V 4 bases short and J 8 bases short, with 19 bases between. CDR1 and CDR2 from the germline V gene are SGHRS and YFSETQ. The DNA for the CDR3 is TGCGCCAGCAGCCCTACGGGACCCCTTTTGGATGAGCAGTTCTTC. It yields the protein CASSPTGPLLDEQFF. Full variable domain (remainder filled in from reference TRBV5-1 and TRBJ2-1): KAGVTQTPRYLIKTRGQQVTLSCSPISGHRSVSWYQQTPGQGLQFLFEYFSETQRNKGNFPGRFSGRQFSNSRSEMNVSTLELGDSALYLCASSPTGPLLDEQFFGPGTRLTVL.

The sample holds a few counts of this clonotype. The chain is built from TRBV28 and TRBJ2-2; D is perhaps TRBD1 (5 bases). The ends were cut back, 5 bases at V and 4 bases at J, with 11 bases in the middle. Germline CDR1 is MDHEN and CDR2 is SYDVKM. This CDR3 is 14 amino acids long. In DNA form, the CDR3 reads TGTGCCAGCAGTAGGCCAGGGATCACCGGGGAGCTGTTTTTT. It codes for CASSRPGITGELFF.

The table lists this clonotype with many counts. The V and J genes are TRBV7-9 and TRBJ2-1; unclear D gene. Looked up from germline, CDR1 is SEHNR and CDR2 is FQNEAQ (reference sequence). The CDR3 contains 13 residues. The V end lost 10 bases, the J end lost 5 bases, and 15 bases lay between the germline ends. CDR3 DNA sequence: TGTGCCATCGTCGGTTTAGCCCACAATGAGCAGTTCTTC. Protein product: CAIVGLAHNEQFF.

The chain has TRBV20-1 and TRBJ2-5, with D perhaps TRBD2 (6 bases). Trimming removed 5 bases from V and 5 bases from J, with 15 bases in between. Germline CDR1 reads DFQATT; CDR2 reads SNEGSKA (reference sequence). The CDR3 loop spans 13 amino acids. The CDR3 here is CSAPPGREETQYF. CDR3 nucleotides: TGCAGTGCTCCCCCCGGGAGAGAGGAGACCCAGTACTTC.

This clonotype occurred a few times. The chain uses TRBV2 and TRBJ2-5, with D hard to call. CDR3 size: 12 residues. In germline, CDR1 is SNHLY, CDR2 FYNNEI. Trimming cost V 8 bases and J 2 bases, with 9 bases left between them. The CDR3 DNA is TGTGCCAGCTTACTATCGCAAGAGACCCAGTACTTC. Its translation: CASLLSQETQYF.